The 14 T cell receptor beta chains reported below all come from one sample, sequenced in a study of shared clonotypes between healthy human individuals. TCRdb keeps only in-frame clones here, not all; method: immunoSEQ multiplex PCR. The table records 2 million to 2.5 million clones, about 94% of them present only once. Sample: naive CD4+ T cells sorted from blood. Subset meaning: CD45RA+ positively selected. The receptors come from a man in his late teens or twenties in good health.

This chain uses TRBV7-2 with TRBJ2-3; 16 bases map to TRBD2. V lost 4 bases to trimming and J lost 6 bases; unmatched junction nucleotides: 7. Germline CDR1 is SGHTA and CDR2 is FQGNSA. This CDR3 region has 17 residues. CDR3 nucleotides: TGTGCCAGCAGCTCCACGGGACTAGCGGGAGGGGGGGATACGCAGTATTTT. Residues: CASSSTGLAGGGDTQYF.

The gene calls are TRBV18 and TRBJ2-3, with D tentatively TRBD1 or TRBD2 (6 bases each). The V end was cut by 4 bases, the J end by 4 bases, with 15 bases between. The germline V gene has CDR1 KGHSH and CDR2 LQKENI. The CDR3 has 15 amino acids. The CDR3 region has the DNA TGTGCCAGCTCACAGGGGGACCCGGGGGCAGATACGCAGTATTTT. Its translation is CASSQGDPGADTQYF.

The chain has TRBV14 and TRBJ1-2; tentative D call: TRBD1 (6 bases). V gave up 4 bases and J gave up 4 bases, with 13 bases separating them. The CDR3 is 14 residues long. The germline CDR1 and CDR2 sequences are SGHDN and FVKESK. CDR3 residues: CASSPLGQSYGYTF. For the CDR3, the DNA is TGTGCCAGCAGCCCACTAGGACAGTCCTATGGCTACACCTTC.

J is TRBJ1-2 and V is TRBV6-6; 7 bases map to TRBD1. The V gene's germline CDR1 is MNHNY and CDR2 SVGAGI (reference sequence). With 0 bases clipped from V and 6 bases from J, the junction kept 4 bases outside the gene matches. This CDR3 region has 14 residues. CDR3 in amino acids: CASSYSTGRNGYTF. DNA of the CDR3: TGTGCCAGCAGTTACTCGACAGGGAGGAATGGCTACACCTTC.

This clone was recorded once. The J gene is TRBJ2-2, the V gene TRBV14; D may be TRBD2 (5 bases). Per germline, CDR1 SGHDN and CDR2 FVKESK. Trimming shortened V by 1 base and J by 7 bases, and 10 bases separated the two germline ends. The CDR3 contains 14 residues. The CDR3, as DNA: TGTGCCAGCAGCCAAGTACTAGTGGGCGGGGAGCTGTTTTTT. This codes for CASSQVLVGGELFF. The whole variable domain, remainder taken from reference TRBV14 and TRBJ2-2, is EAGVTQFPSHSVIEKGQTVTLRCDPISGHDNLYWYRRVMGKEIKFLLHFVKESKQDESGMPNNRFLAERTGGTYSTLKVQPAELEDSGVYFCASSQVLVGGELFFGEGSRLTVL.

Details on this clone: Other DNA variants within this sample encode the same CDR3. The chain uses TRBV20-1 and TRBJ2-5; perhaps TRBD2 as D (5 bases). CDR3 size: 11 residues. V was pared by 6 bases and J by 2 bases, with 7 bases between. Germline V gene data show CDR1 as DFQATT and CDR2 as SNEGSKA (reference sequence). The CDR3 sequence is CSASGQETQYF. The CDR3, as DNA: TGCAGTGCGTCGGGGCAAGAGACCCAGTACTTC.

This chain connects TRBV28 to TRBJ2-7; 9 bases fit TRBD1. The CDR3 has 15 residues. The V and J ends lost 3 bases and 4 bases, in that order; junction bases with no gene match: 7. CDR1 and CDR2 from the germline V gene are MDHEN and SYDVKM. CDR3 sequence reads: CASSFRDREIYEQYF. In DNA form, the CDR3 reads TGTGCCAGCAGTTTCCGGGACAGGGAAATATACGAGCAGTACTTC.

This clone was observed a single time. The chain has TRBV6-1 and TRBJ2-7; 8 bases agree with TRBD1. The CDR3 is 14 residues long. Germline CDR1 is MNHNS and CDR2 is SASEGT. V dropped 7 bases and J dropped 0; count of bases not matched to a gene: 5. The DNA of the CDR3 is TGTGCCAGCACCTTGGACAGGGACTCCTACGAGCAGTACTTC. It specifies CASTLDRDSYEQYF.

This clone was counted a few times. One end of the junction is discordant with germline, which a read error may explain. The J gene is TRBJ2-5, the V gene TRBV7-7; unclear D gene. CDR1 SSHAT and CDR2 FNYEAQ come from the germline V gene (reference sequence). CDR3 size: 13 residues. CDR3: CASSKGPRETQYF. In DNA form, the CDR3 reads TGTGCTAGCAGCAAGGGTCCCCGGGAGACCCAGTACTTC.

The genes are TRBV6-5 and TRBJ1-5; 9 nucleotides align to TRBD1. Germline V lookup: CDR1 MNHEY, CDR2 SVGAGI. With 5 bases clipped from V and 15 bases from J, the junction kept 14 bases outside the gene matches. CDR3 size: 14 residues. CDR3 amino acids: CASSPGQGSVSWHF. The CDR3 DNA sequence: TGTGCCAGCAGTCCGGGACAGGGATCAGTTTCGTGGCATTTT.

The chain carries TRBV18 and TRBJ1-2; possibly TRBD1 for D (5 bases). The germline V gene encodes CDR1 KGHSH and CDR2 LQKENI. Trimming took off 5 bases at V and 8 bases at J, with 12 bases between the two ends. CDR3 length equals 12 residues. The chain's CDR3 is CASSTARVGYTF. CDR3 DNA: TGTGCCAGCTCAACCGCCAGGGTGGGCTACACCTTC.

The J gene is TRBJ2-1, the V gene TRBV6-6; D might be TRBD1 or TRBD2, each matching 5 bases. V dropped 6 bases and J dropped 8 bases, with 14 bases sitting between them. The CDR3 covers 13 residues. The germline CDR1 and CDR2 sequences are MNHNY and SVGAGI (reference sequence). The CDR3, as DNA: TGTGCCAGCAGGACCCAGGGACGGGATGAGCAGTTCTTC. Encoded protein: CASRTQGRDEQFF.

The V gene is TRBV29-1, the J gene TRBJ2-1, with D maybe TRBD1 (5 bases). Germline V gene sequence: CDR1 SQVTM, CDR2 ANQGSEA. Trimming took off 1 base at V and 3 bases at J, with 13 bases between the two ends. The CDR3 is 15 amino acids. The CDR3 protein is CSVEADRPLYNEQFF. The CDR3 nucleotides are TGCAGCGTTGAAGCTGACAGACCCCTCTACAATGAGCAGTTCTTC.

The chain couples TRBV5-1 to TRBJ1-4; no reliable D call. Germline V gives CDR1 SGHRS, CDR2 YFSETQ. This CDR3 is 14 amino acids long. The germline V and J ends were trimmed by 3 bases and 4 bases, with 10 bases remaining between them. The CDR3: CASSSAGFNEKLFF. DNA of the CDR3: TGCGCCAGCAGCTCGGCCGGCTTTAATGAAAAACTGTTTTTT.